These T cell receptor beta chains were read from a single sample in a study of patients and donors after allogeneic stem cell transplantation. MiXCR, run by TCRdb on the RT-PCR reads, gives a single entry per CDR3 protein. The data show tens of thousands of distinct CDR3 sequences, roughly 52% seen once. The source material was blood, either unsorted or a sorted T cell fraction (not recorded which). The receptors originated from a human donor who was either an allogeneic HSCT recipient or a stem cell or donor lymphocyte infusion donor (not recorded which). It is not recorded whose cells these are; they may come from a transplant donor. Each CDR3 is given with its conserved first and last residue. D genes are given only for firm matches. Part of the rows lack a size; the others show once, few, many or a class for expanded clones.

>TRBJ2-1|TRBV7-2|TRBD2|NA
CASSLVAGGSSYNEQFF
TGTGCCAGCAGCTTAGTAGCGGGAGGAAGCTCCTACAATGAGCAGTTCTTC
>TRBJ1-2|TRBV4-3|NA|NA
CASSQERGLFGYTF
TGCGCCAGCAGCCAAGAGAGGGGACTTTTTGGGTACACCTTC
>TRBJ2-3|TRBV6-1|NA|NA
CASTTDTQYF
TGTGCCAGCACAACGGATACGCAGTATTTT
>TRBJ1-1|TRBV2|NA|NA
CASSEALSWADTEAFF
TGTGCCAGCAGTGAAGCGCTTTCATGGGCAGACACTGAAGCTTTCTTT
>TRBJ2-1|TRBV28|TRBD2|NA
CASREAGDNEQFF
TGTGCCAGCAGGGAGGCGGGAGATAATGAGCAGTTCTTC
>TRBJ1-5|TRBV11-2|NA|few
CASSPEGGNQPQHF
TGTGCCAGCAGCCCGGAAGGGGGCAATCAGCCCCAGCATTTT
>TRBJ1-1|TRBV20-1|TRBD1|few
CSARDQGRGQDTEAFF
TGCAGTGCTAGAGATCAGGGCAGGGGGCAGGACACTGAAGCTTTCTTT
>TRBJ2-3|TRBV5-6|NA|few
CASSLNTDTQYF
TGTGCCAGCAGCTTAAACACAGATACGCAGTATTTT
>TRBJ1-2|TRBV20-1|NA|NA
CSAREEGVKYYGYTF
TGCAGTGCTAGAGAGGAAGGGGTTAAATACTATGGCTACACCTTC
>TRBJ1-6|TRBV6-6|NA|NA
CASRTSSAGSYNSPLHF
TGTGCCAGCAGAACGAGCTCTGCGGGCTCCTATAATTCACCCCTCCACTTT
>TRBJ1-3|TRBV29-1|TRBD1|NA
CSVKTGTGGKVSGNTIYF
TGCAGCGTTAAAACCGGGACAGGGGGTAAAGTGAGTGGAAACACCATATATTTT
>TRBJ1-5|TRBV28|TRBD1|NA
CASSGPLGQGASNQPQHF
TGTGCCAGCAGTGGGCCCTTGGGACAGGGGGCGAGCAATCAGCCCCAGCATTTT
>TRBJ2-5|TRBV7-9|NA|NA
CASSLRPTISEETQYF
TGTGCCAGCAGCTTGAGGCCAACTATCTCGGAGGAGACCCAGTACTTC
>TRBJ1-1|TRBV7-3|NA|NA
CASSSERLTEAFF
TGTGCCAGCAGCTCCGAGCGGCTCACTGAAGCTTTCTTT
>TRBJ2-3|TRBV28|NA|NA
CASSSSDTQYF
TGTGCCAGCAGTTCCTCAGATACGCAGTATTTT
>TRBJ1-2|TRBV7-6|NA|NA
CASSLAPRANYGYTF
TGTGCCAGCAGCTTAGCGCCCCGAGCTAACTATGGCTACACCTTC
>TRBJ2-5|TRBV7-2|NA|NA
CASSLVTVRETQYF
TGTGCCAGCAGCTTAGTGACGGTCCGGGAGACCCAGTACTTC
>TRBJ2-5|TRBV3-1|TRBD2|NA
CASSQDRLAGETQYF
TGTGCCAGCAGCCAAGATCGGCTAGCGGGGGAGACCCAGTACTTC
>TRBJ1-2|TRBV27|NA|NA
CASSKAQNYGYTF
TGTGCCAGCAGTAAGGCGCAAAACTATGGCTACACCTTC
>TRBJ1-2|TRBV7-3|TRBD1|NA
CASSPLWDRVPLGGYTF
TGTGCCAGCAGCCCACTCTGGGACAGGGTACCCTTGGGTGGCTACACCTTC
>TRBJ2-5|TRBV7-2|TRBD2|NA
CASSSGLAGAETQYF
TGTGCCAGCAGCTCAGGACTAGCGGGAGCAGAGACCCAGTACTTC
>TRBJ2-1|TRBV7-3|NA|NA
CASSLLETEQFF
TGTGCCAGCAGCTTACTAGAGACTGAGCAGTTCTTC
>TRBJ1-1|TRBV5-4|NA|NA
CASSLVGSMNTEAFF
TGTGCCAGCAGCTTGGTGGGTTCGATGAACACTGAAGCTTTCTTT
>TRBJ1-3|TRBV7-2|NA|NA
CASSLVGNTIYF
TGTGCCAGCAGCTTAGTTGGAAACACCATATATTTT
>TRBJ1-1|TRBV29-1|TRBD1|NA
CSVEDLGTGNTEAFF
TGCAGCGTTGAAGATCTTGGGACAGGGAACACTGAAGCTTTCTTT
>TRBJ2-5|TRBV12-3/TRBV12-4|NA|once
CASSLWRETQYF
TGTGCCAGCAGTTTATGGAGAGAGACCCAGTACTTC
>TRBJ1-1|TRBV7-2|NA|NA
CASSLVAPGPRRTEAFF
TGTGCCAGCAGCTTAGTAGCACCGGGACCGAGGAGGACTGAAGCTTTCTTT
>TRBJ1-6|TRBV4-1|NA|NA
CASSQESVQVQASPLHF
TGCGCCAGCAGCCAGGAAAGCGTACAGGTGCAAGCTTCACCCCTCCACTTT
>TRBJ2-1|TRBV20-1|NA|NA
CSARPRIEQFF
TGCAGTGCTCGCCCACGAATAGAGCAGTTCTTC
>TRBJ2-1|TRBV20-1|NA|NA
CSAREGAHSYNEQFF
TGCAGTGCTAGAGAGGGGGCGCACTCCTACAATGAGCAGTTCTTC
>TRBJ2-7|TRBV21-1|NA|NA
CASSKSTPKSRKQGLPNEQYF
TGTGCCAGCAGCAAATCGACGCCAAAATCCCGAAAACAGGGGCTCCCAAACGAGCAGTACTTC